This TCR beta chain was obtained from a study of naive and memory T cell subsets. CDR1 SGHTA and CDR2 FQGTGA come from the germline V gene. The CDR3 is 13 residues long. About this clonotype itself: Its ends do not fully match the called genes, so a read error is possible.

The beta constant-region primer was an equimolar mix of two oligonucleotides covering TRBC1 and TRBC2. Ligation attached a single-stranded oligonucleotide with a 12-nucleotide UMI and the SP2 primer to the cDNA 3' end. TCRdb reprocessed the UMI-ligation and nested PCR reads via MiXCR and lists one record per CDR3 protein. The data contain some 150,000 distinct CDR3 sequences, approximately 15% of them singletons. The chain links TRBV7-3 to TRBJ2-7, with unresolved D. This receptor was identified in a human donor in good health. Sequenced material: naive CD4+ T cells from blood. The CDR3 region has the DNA TGTGCCAGCAGTTTAACGGAAGGGATGGAGCAGTACTTC. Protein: CASSLTEGMEQYF.